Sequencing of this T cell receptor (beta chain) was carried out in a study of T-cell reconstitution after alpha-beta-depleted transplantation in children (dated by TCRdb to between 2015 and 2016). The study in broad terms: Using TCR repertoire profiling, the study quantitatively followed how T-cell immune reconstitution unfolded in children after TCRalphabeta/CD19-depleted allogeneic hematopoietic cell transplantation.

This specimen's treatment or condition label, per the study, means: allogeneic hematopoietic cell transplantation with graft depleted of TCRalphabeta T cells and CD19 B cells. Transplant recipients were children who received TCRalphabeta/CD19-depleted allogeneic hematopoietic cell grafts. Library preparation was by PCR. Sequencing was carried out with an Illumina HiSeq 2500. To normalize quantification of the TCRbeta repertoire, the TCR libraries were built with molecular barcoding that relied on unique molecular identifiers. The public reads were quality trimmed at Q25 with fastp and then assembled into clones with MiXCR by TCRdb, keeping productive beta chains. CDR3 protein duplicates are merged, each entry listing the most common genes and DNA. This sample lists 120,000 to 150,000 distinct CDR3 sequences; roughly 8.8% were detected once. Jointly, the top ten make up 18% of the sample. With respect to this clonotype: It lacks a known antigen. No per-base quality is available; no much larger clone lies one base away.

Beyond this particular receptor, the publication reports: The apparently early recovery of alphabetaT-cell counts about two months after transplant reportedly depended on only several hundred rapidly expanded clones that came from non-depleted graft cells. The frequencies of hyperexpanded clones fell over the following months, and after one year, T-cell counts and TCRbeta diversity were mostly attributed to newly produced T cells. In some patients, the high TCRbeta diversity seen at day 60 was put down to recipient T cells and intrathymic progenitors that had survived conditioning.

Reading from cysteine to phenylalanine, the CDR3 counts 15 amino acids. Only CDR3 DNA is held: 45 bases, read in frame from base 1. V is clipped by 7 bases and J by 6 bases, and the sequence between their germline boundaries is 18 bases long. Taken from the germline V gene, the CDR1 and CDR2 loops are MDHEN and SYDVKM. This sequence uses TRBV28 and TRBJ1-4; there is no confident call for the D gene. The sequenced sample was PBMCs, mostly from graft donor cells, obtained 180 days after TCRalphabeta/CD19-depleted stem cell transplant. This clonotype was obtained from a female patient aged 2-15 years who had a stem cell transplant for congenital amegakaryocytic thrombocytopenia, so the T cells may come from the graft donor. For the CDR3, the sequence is CASTPSGGVDEKLFF. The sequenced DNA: TGTGCCAGCACCCCCTCAGGTGGGGTTGATGAAAAACTGTTTTTT. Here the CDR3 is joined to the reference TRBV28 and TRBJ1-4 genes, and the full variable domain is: DVKVTQSSRYLVKRTGEKVFLECVQDMDHENMFWYRQDPGLGLRLIYFSYDVKMKEKGDIPEGYSVSREKKERFSLILESASTNQTSMYLCASTPSGGVDEKLFFGSGTQLSVL.